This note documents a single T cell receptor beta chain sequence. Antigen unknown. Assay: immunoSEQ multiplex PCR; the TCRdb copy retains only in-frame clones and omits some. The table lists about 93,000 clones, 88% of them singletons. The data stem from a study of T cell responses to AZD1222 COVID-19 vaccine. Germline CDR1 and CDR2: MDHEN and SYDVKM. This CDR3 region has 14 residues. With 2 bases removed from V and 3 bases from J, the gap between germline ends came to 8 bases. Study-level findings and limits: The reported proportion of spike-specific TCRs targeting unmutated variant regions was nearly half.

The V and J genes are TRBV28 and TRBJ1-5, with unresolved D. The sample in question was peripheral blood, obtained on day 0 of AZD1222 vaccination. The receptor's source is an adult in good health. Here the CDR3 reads CASSLRPINQPQHF. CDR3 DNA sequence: TGTGCCAGCAGTTTACGCCCAATCAATCAGCCCCAGCATTTT.